The rows below give T cell receptor beta chains drawn from one sample of a study of cytomegalovirus exposure and HLA in healthy donors. Using immunoSEQ multiplex PCR, the repertoire was profiled, and TCRdb retains in-frame clones only, with some absent. The sample records 120,000 to 150,000 clones, around 81% being singletons. The sample comprised PBMCs. The receptors stem from a man aged 40-55 years in good health and CMV-seropositive. Both conserved end residues are part of each CDR3. The D gene is left open where the match is weak. Size values are once, few and many counts, or a class for expanded clones, and some rows have none.

v_gene,abundance,d_gene,j_gene,CDR3aa,CDR3nt
TRBV25-1,NA,NA,TRBJ1-2,CASSSSTAAISNYGYTF,TGTGCCAGCTCCTCCAGTACAGCCGCTATCTCTAACTATGGCTACACCTTC
TRBV6-5,once,NA,TRBJ2-1,CASSYSLLSSYNEQFF,TGTGCCAGCAGTTACTCGTTACTGAGTTCCTACAATGAGCAGTTCTTC
TRBV29-1,NA,NA,TRBJ2-5,CSVSWEYQETQYF,TGCAGCGTTTCGTGGGAGTACCAAGAGACCCAGTACTTC
TRBV27,NA,TRBD2,TRBJ2-7,CASSYSGGTYEQYF,TGTGCCAGCAGTTACAGCGGGGGGACATACGAGCAGTACTTC
TRBV7-2,NA,TRBD2,TRBJ2-1,CASSPLAQSSYNEQFF,TGTGCCAGCAGCCCACTAGCGCAAAGCTCCTACAATGAGCAGTTCTTC
TRBV7-6,NA,TRBD1,TRBJ2-7,CASSQGDGDSYEQYF,TGTGCCAGCAGCCAGGGGGACGGTGACTCCTACGAGCAGTACTTC
TRBV13,NA,TRBD2,TRBJ2-3,CANSARGATDTQYF,TGTGCCAACTCCGCGCGGGGGGCCACAGATACGCAGTATTTT
TRBV5-6,NA,NA,TRBJ1-5,CASSLGGGQPQHF,TGTGCCAGCAGCTTAGGGGGGGGTCAGCCCCAGCATTTT
TRBV5-1,NA,NA,TRBJ1-1,CASFGGVGTEAFF,TGCGCCAGCTTCGGGGGGGTAGGCACTGAAGCTTTCTTT
TRBV28,NA,NA,TRBJ1-5,CASSPPPGARQPQHF,TGTGCCAGCAGCCCTCCCCCAGGGGCCCGGCAGCCCCAGCATTTT
TRBV5-5,NA,TRBD1,TRBJ1-2,CASSTWTGRGYTF,TGTGCCAGCAGCACCTGGACAGGAAGGGGCTACACCTTC
TRBV15,NA,NA,TRBJ2-2,CATSPIPAGELFF,TGTGCCACCAGCCCAATTCCGGCCGGGGAGCTGTTTTTT
TRBV29-1,NA,NA,TRBJ1-2,CSVDLERLNYGYTF,TGCAGCGTTGACCTTGAGCGCCTTAACTATGGCTACACCTTC
TRBV10-3,NA,TRBD1,TRBJ1-1,CAISGGRGLSYTEAFF,TGTGCCATCAGTGGAGGCAGGGGGCTGTCTTACACTGAAGCTTTCTTT
TRBV13,NA,TRBD2,TRBJ2-7,CASSLTSGSLGEQYF,TGTGCCAGCAGCTTGACTAGCGGGAGTCTAGGCGAGCAGTACTTC
TRBV30,once,NA,TRBJ1-4,CARRGGTNEKLFF,TGTGCCCGCCGGGGAGGAACTAATGAAAAACTGTTTTTT
TRBV6-5,once,NA,TRBJ2-2,CASSYSGTTNTGELFF,TGTGCCAGCAGTTACTCCGGGACAACGAACACCGGGGAGCTGTTTTTT
TRBV7-2,NA,TRBD1,TRBJ1-2,CASSRTGGYGYTF,TGTGCCAGCAGCCGGACAGGGGGCTATGGCTACACCTTC
TRBV25-1,NA,TRBD2,TRBJ2-3,CASSRAGGADTQYF,TGTGCCAGCAGTCGAGCGGGGGGAGCAGATACGCAGTATTTT
TRBV18,NA,NA,TRBJ2-1,CASSPPGRNEQFF,TGTGCCAGCTCACCGCCAGGGAGGAATGAGCAGTTCTTC
TRBV6-1,NA,TRBD2,TRBJ2-7,CASRTSGSLAEQYF,TGTGCCAGCAGAACTAGCGGGAGTTTGGCAGAGCAGTACTTC
TRBV28,NA,NA,TRBJ2-1,CASSFSTGSYNEQFF,TGTGCCAGCAGTTTCTCCACAGGCTCCTACAATGAGCAGTTCTTC
TRBV11-2,NA,NA,TRBJ2-2,CASSSPHGGVTGELFF,TGTGCCAGCAGCTCCCCCCATGGCGGAGTGACCGGGGAGCTGTTTTTT
TRBV6-1,NA,TRBD2,TRBJ2-5,CASSDYGGGQETQYF,TGTGCCAGCAGTGACTACGGGGGGGGACAAGAGACCCAGTACTTC
TRBV2,NA,NA,TRBJ1-5,CASSLEGANQPQHF,TGTGCCAGCAGTCTTGAAGGGGCCAATCAGCCCCAGCATTTT
TRBV7-2,NA,NA,TRBJ2-4,CASSLGRAGAGKNIQYF,TGTGCCAGCAGCCTGGGACGGGCGGGGGCGGGGAAAAACATTCAGTACTTC
TRBV30,NA,TRBD1,TRBJ1-5,CAWSGGGGNQPQHF,TGTGCCTGGAGTGGAGGGGGCGGCAATCAGCCCCAGCATTTT
TRBV5-1,NA,TRBD2,TRBJ2-1,CASSPGTSGNSYNEQFF,TGCGCCAGCAGCCCCGGGACTAGCGGTAACTCCTACAATGAGCAGTTCTTC
TRBV19,once,NA,TRBJ1-5,CASSEESGNQPQHF,TGTGCCAGTAGTGAGGAGTCAGGGAATCAGCCCCAGCATTTT
TRBV5-1,NA,NA,TRBJ2-1,CASSLVRTGNNEQFF,TGCGCCAGCAGCTTGGTCCGGACGGGAAACAATGAGCAGTTCTTC
TRBV12-5,NA,NA,TRBJ2-5,CASGLHSGTPSYQETQYF,TGTGCTAGTGGTCTCCACTCCGGGACACCATCTTACCAAGAGACCCAGTACTTC